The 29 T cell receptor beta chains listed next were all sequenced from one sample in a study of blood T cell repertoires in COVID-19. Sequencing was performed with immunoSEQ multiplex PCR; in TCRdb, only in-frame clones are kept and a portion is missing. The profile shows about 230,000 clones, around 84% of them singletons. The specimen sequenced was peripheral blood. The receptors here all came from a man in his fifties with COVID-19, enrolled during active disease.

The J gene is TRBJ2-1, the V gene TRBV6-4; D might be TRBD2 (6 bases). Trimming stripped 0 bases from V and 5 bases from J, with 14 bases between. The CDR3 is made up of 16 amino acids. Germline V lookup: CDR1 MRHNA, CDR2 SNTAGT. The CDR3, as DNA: TGTGCCAGCAGTGACTCAGCCGGGACTCTAAACAATGAGCAGTTCTTC. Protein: CASSDSAGTLNNEQFF.

CDR3 in DNA: TGTGCCAGCAGGGCCGGGACTAGAAAGTTCGGAGAGACCCAGTACTTC. This sequence encodes CASRAGTRKFGETQYF. The chain combines TRBV6-4 with TRBJ2-5, with 8 bases fitting TRBD2. CDR1 MRHNA and CDR2 SNTAGT come from the germline V gene. This CDR3 contains 16 residues. V shed 6 bases and J 4 bases; nucleotides not matched to a gene: 13.

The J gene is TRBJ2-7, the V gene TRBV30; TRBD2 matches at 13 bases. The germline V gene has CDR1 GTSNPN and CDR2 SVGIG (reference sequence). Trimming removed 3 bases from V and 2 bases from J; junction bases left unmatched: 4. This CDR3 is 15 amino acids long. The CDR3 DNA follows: TGTGCCTGGAGAGGGACTAGCGGGGCTACCTACGAGCAGTACTTC. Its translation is CAWRGTSGATYEQYF. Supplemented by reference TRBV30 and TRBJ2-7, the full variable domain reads SQTIHQWPATLVQPVGSPLSLECTVEGTSNPNLYWYRQAAGRGLQLLFYSVGIGQISSEVPQNLSASRPQDRQFILSSKKLLLSDSGFYLCAWRGTSGATYEQYFGPGTRLTVT.

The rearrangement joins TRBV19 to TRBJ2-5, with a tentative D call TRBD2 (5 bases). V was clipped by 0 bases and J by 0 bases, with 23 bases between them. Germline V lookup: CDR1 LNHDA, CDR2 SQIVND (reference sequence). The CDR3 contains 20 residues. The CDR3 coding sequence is TGTGCCAGTAGTATAGATCCGGTGGCAGGAGCTGGGGAGCACCAAGAGACCCAGTACTTC. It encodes CASSIDPVAGAGEHQETQYF. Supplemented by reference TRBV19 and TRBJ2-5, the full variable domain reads DGGITQSPKYLFRKEGQNVTLSCEQNLNHDAMYWYRQDPGQGLRLIYYSQIVNDFQKGDIAEGYSVSREKKESFPLTVTSAQKNPTAFYLCASSIDPVAGAGEHQETQYFGPGTRLLVL.

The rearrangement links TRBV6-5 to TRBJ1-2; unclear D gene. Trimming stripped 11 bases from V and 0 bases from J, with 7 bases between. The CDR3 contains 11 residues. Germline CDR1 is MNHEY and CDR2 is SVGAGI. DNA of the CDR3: TGTGCCGCGGGGTCTAACTATGGCTACACCTTC. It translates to CAAGSNYGYTF.

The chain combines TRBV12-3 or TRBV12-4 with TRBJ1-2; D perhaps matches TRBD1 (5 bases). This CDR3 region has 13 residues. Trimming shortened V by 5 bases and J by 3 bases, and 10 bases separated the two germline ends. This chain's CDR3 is CASSPRVDYGYTF. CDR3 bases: TGTGCCAGCAGTCCCAGGGTGGACTATGGCTACACCTTC.

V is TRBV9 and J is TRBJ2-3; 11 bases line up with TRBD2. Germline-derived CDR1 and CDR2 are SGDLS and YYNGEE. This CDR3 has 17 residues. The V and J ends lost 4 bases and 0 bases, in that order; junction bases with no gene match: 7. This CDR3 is CASSLIAGGLSTDTQYF. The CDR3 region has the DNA TGTGCCAGCAGCTTAATAGCGGGAGGGCTGAGCACAGATACGCAGTATTTT.

DNA for the CDR3: TGTGCCAGCAGCGCGCAGGGGGGTTGGACTGAAGCTTTCTTT. Amino acid sequence: CASSAQGGWTEAFF. The gene calls are TRBV5-6 and TRBJ1-1; 7 positions match TRBD1. Germline-derived CDR1 and CDR2 are SGHDT and YYEEEE. The V and J ends lost 4 bases and 5 bases, in that order; junction bases with no gene match: 8. The CDR3 totals 14 residues.

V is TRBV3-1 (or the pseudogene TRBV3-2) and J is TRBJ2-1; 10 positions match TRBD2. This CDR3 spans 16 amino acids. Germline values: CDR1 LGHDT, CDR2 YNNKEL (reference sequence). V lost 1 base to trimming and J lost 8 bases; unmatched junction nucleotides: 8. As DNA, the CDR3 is TGTGCCAGCAGCCAAGGCCCAGCGGGAGGGCCGCATGAGCAGTTCTTC. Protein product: CASSQGPAGGPHEQFF.

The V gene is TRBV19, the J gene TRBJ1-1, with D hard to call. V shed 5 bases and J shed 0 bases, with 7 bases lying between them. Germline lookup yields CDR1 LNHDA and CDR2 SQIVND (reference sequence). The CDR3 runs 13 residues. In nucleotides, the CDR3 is TGTGCCAGTAGTGTAACAGTGAACACTGAAGCTTTCTTT. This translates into CASSVTVNTEAFF.

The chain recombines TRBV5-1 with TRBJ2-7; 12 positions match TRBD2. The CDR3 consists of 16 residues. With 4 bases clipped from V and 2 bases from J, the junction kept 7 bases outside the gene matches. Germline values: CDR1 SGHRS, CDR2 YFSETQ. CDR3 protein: CASSPLTSGGTYEQYF. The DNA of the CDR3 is TGCGCCAGCAGCCCCCTGACTAGCGGGGGAACCTACGAGCAGTACTTC.

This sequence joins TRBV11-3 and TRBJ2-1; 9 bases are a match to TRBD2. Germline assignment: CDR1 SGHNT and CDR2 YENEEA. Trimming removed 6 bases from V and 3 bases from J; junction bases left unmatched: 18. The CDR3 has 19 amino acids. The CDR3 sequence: CASSREKAGGVGGYNEQFF. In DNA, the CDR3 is TGTGCCAGCAGTCGAGAAAAAGCGGGAGGAGTAGGAGGCTACAATGAGCAGTTCTTC. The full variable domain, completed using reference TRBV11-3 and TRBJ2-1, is EAGVVQSPRYKIIEKKQPVAFWCNPISGHNTLYWYLQNLGQGPELLIRYENEEAVDDSQLPKDRFSAERLKGVDSTLKIQPAELGDSAVYLCASSREKAGGVGGYNEQFFGPGTRLTVL.

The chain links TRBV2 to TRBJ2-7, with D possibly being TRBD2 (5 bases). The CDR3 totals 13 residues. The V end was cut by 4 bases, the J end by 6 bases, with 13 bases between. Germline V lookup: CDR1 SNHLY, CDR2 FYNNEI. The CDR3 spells CASSATLRVEQYF. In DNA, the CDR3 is TGTGCCAGCAGTGCGACTTTGAGGGTCGAGCAGTACTTC.

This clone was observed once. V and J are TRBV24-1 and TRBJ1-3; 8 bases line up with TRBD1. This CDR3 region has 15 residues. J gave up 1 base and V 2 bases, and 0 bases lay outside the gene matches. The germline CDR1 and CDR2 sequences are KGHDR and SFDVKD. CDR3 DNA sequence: TGTGCCACCAGTGATTGGGACAGGTCTGGAAACACCATATATTTT. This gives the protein CATSDWDRSGNTIYF.

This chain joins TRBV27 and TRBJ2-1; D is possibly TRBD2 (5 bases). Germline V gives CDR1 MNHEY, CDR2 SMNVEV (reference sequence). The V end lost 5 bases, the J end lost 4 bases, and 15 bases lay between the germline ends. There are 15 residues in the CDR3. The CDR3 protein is CASSADYPSYNEQFF. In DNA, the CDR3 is TGTGCCAGCAGTGCTGACTATCCCTCGTACAATGAGCAGTTCTTC.

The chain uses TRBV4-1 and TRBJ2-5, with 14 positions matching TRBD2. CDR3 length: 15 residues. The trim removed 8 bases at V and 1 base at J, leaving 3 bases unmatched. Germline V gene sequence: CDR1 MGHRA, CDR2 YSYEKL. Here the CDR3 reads CASPGTSGSQETQYF. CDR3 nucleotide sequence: TGCGCCAGCCCGGGGACTAGCGGGAGCCAAGAGACCCAGTACTTC.

In DNA, the CDR3 is TGTGCCAGCAGGGGCGGGAGCCCCGGGCATGAGCAGTTCTTC. This codes for CASRGGSPGHEQFF. This chain uses TRBV2 with TRBJ2-1; 7 bases line up with TRBD2. V lost 6 bases to trimming and J lost 8 bases; unmatched junction nucleotides: 10. Germline CDR1 is SNHLY and CDR2 is FYNNEI. The CDR3 runs 14 residues.

CDR3 DNA: TGCGCCAGCAGCTCCCGGACTAGCGGGGATACGCAGTATTTT. Encoded protein: CASSSRTSGDTQYF. This chain links TRBV5-1 with TRBJ2-3; 11 positions match TRBD2. The CDR3 is 14 residues long. Per the germline V gene, CDR1 is SGHRS and CDR2 is YFSETQ. The J segment lost 6 bases and the V segment lost 3 bases, leaving 3 bases of the junction unmatched.

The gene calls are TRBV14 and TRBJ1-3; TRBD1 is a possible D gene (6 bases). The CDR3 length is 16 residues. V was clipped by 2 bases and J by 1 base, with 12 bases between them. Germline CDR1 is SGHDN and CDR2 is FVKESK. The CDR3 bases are TGTGCCAGCAGCCAATCGACAGGAACATCTGGAAACACCATATATTTT. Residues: CASSQSTGTSGNTIYF.

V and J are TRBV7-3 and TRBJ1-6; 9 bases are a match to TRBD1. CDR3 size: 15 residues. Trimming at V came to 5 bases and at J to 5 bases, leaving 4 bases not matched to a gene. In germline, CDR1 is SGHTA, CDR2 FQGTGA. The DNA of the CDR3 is TGTGCCAGCAGCCTAAGACAGGGGGATAATTCACCCCTCCACTTT. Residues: CASSLRQGDNSPLHF.

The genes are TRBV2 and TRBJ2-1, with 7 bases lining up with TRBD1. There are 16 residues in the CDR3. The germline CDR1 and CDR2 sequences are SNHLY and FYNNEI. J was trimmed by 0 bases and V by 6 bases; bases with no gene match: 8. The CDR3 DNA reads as TGTGCCAGCAGAGAATCGGGACAGAGCTCCTACAATGAGCAGTTCTTC. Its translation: CASRESGQSSYNEQFF. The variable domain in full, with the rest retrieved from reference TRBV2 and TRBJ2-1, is EPEVTQTPSHQVTQMGQEVILRCVPISNHLYFYWYRQILGQKVEFLVSFYNNEISEKSEIFDDQFSVERPDGSNFTLKIRSTKLEDSAMYFCASRESGQSSYNEQFFGPGTRLTVL.

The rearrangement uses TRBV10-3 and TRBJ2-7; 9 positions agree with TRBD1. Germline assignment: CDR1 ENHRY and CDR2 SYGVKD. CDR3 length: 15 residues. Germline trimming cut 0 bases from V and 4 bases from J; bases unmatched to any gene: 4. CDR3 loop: CAISESGQGIYEQYF. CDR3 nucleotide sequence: TGTGCCATCAGTGAGTCGGGACAGGGTATTTACGAGCAGTACTTC.

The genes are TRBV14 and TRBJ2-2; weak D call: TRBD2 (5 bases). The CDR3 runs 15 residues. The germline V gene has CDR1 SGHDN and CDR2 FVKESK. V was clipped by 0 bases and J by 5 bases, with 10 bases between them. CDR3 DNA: TGTGCCAGCAGCCAAGACTCGGGATTAACCGGGGAGCTGTTTTTT. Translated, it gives CASSQDSGLTGELFF.

The CDR3 protein is CASSWEVDGSPLHF. The CDR3 region has the DNA TGCGCCAGCAGCTGGGAGGTGGATGGTTCACCCCTCCACTTT. The V call is TRBV5-1, the J call TRBJ1-6; D is unresolved. V lost 3 bases to trimming and J lost 9 bases, with 13 bases between them. The germline CDR1 and CDR2 sequences are SGHRS and YFSETQ. CDR3 size: 14 residues.

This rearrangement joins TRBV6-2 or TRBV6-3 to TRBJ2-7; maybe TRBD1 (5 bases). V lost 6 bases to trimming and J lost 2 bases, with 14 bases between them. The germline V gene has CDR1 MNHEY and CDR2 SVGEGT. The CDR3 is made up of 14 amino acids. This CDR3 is CASSSQGGPYEQYF. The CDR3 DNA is TGTGCCAGCAGCTCCCAGGGTGGTCCCTACGAGCAGTACTTC.

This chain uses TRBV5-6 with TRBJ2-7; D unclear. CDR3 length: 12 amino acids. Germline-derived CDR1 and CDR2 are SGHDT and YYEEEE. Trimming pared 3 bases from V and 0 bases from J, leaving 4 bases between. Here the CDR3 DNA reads TGTGCCAGCAGCTATAGCTCCTACGAGCAGTACTTC. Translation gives CASSYSSYEQYF.

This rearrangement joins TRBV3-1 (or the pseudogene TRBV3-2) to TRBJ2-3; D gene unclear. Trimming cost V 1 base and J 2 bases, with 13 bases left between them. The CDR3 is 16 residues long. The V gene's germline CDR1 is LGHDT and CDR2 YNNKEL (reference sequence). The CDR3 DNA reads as TGTGCCAGCAGCCAAGGGTTCAGCGTCGTCACAGATACGCAGTATTTT. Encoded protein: CASSQGFSVVTDTQYF.

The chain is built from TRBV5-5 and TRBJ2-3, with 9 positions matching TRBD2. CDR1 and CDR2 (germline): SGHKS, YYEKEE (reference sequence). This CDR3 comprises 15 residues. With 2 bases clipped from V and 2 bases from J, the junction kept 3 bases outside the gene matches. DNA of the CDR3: TGTGCCAGCAGCTTCCAGCGGGAGGTCACAGATACGCAGTATTTT. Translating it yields CASSFQREVTDTQYF.

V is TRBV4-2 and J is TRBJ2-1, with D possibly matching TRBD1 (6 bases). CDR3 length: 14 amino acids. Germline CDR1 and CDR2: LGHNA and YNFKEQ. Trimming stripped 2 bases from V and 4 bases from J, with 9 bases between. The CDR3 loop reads CASSQLGAYNEQFF. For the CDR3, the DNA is TGTGCCAGCAGCCAATTGGGGGCTTACAATGAGCAGTTCTTC.